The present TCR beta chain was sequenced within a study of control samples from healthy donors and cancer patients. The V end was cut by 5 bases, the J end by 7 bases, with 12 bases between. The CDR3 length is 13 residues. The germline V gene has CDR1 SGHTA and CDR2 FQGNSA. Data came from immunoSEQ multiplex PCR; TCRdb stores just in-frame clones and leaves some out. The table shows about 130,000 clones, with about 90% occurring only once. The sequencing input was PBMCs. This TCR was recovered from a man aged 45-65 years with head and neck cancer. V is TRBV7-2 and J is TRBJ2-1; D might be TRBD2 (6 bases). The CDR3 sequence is CASSEAGFNEQFF. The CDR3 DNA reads TGTGCCAGCAGCGAAGCGGGTTTTAATGAGCAGTTCTTC.